Sequencing of this T cell receptor beta chain was carried out in a study of blood T cells in healthy people across ages (dated by TCRdb to between 2014 and 2016). Regarding the complete study: Template switching captured roughly one uniquely barcoded TCR beta cDNA molecule per two T cells in model experiments. Age-related changes in TCR beta repertoire diversity were measured in the study by deep sequencing normalized with unique cDNA molecular identifiers. The donors were split into four age groups: young (average 16 years), middle-aged (39), aged (around 67) and long-lived (approximately 89). To avoid experimental bias, donors of different ages were spread randomly across the sequencing lanes. For two donors (one aged 18 to 30 and one aged 80 or older), the study analyzed two additional independent replicas of 1 million unique cDNA reads from the same blood draw.

Beyond this particular receptor, the publication reports: Total diversity estimates from one million sequenced T cells were considered lower bounds and underestimates. The long-lived group showed more naive CD4+ T cells, fewer expanded clones and increased TCR diversity than the aged group, suggesting age selection. As age increased, observed TCR beta diversity per million T cells dropped in a roughly linear way, and a significant reduction was already evident by age 40. Because donor CMV infection status was unknown, age-related changes in expanded clonotypes were potentially confounded. Observed TCR beta diversity correlated strongly with the percentage of naive T cells measured by flow cytometry. Conclusive comparison of naive and antigen-experienced compartments was prevented by the profiling of bulk unsorted PBMCs.

As concerns this clonotype: It lacks a known antigen. The input lacks base qualities; no much larger clone sits a single base away.

Donors were 35 to 40 systemically healthy Caucasian individuals from Russia aged about 6 to 100 years. Each donor gave roughly 11 milliliters of peripheral blood, drawn into EDTA-treated Vacutainer tubes. Ficoll-Paque density-gradient centrifugation was used to isolate PBMCs, with at least 6.5 million per sample. Total RNA was extracted from PBMCs with Trizol reagent, with at least 5 micrograms obtained per sample. The percentages of naive CD45RAhigh/CD27high T cells were determined by flow cytometry on a PBMC aliquot from every donor. CDR1 and CDR2 were assigned from the germline V gene as MNHEY and SVGEGT. CDR3 length: 21 amino acids, cysteine to phenylalanine. Here the CDR3 DNA is all that survives: 63 bases in frame from base 1. Germline trimming: 2 bases from V, 2 bases from J; junction bases outside gene matches: 18. The method was 5' RACE. The data were produced on an Illumina HiSeq 2500. The second PCR ran for roughly 6 to 11 cycles and used a J-beta primer mix along with a sample-barcoded 5' primer. Each TCR beta cDNA molecule received a unique molecular identifier from a template-switch 5' adaptor carrying 12 random nucleotides. Each sample yielded at least 2.5 million CDR3-containing paired-end reads. The Mint cDNA synthesis kit, primed by a TRBC-specific oligonucleotide, was used to synthesize first-strand cDNA from all RNA. Following uracil-DNA glycosylase treatment, a first 18-cycle PCR with universal primers M1SS and BC2_uni_R was performed on all cDNA. In the authors' own workflow: For normalization, 1 million high-quality reads were randomly selected from each sample, with every read carrying a distinct molecular identifier. Reads sharing molecular identifiers were discarded rather than binned into consensus sequences. MiTCR, set to a Q25 quality threshold and the strictest error-elimination algorithm, was used for CDR3 identification, clonotype clustering and error correction. Lower-bound total TCR beta diversity was estimated with a nonparametric unseen species model using Euler transformation. TCRdb reprocessing: public reads trimmed at Q25 with fastp, clones called with MiXCR, in-frame beta chains kept. Rows are unified per CDR3 protein, each entry keeping the most common DNA and genes. TCRdb assigned the V and J calls; the authors' analysis was not used. The sample table records over 1.5 million distinct CDR3 sequences; roughly 50% of these occur just once. Of the sample, 2% to 2.5% is held by the ten largest clones.

The sample comprised blood. In this chain, TRBV6-2 or TRBV6-3 is recombined with TRBJ2-6; 7 central nucleotides agree with TRBD2. The sequence was collected from a woman in her forties in good health. This receptor has the CDR3 CASSYLIAPGTKFAGANVLTF. The DNA sequence is TGTGCCAGCAGTTACCTAATAGCACCCGGGACTAAGTTCGCTGGGGCCAACGTCCTGACTTTC.